One sample yielded the 29 T cell receptor beta chains listed below, sequenced in a study of blood T cell repertoires in COVID-19. Method: immunoSEQ multiplex PCR; TCRdb's copy keeps in-frame clones and lacks some. Of around 270,000 clones listed, about 85% are singletons. What was sequenced was peripheral blood. Receptors were obtained from a human donor with COVID-19, enrolled during active disease. The donor label of this sample is uncertain.

The V call is TRBV5-4, the J call TRBJ1-1; 9 bases are a match to TRBD1. The CDR3 runs 14 residues. J was trimmed by 1 base and V by 4 bases; bases with no gene match: 2. Germline CDR1 reads SGHNT; CDR2 reads YYREEE (reference sequence). In nucleotides, the CDR3 is TGTGCCAGCAGCCTGGACAGGGGGAACACTGAAGCTTTCTTT. As protein: CASSLDRGNTEAFF.

This chain links TRBV6-4 with TRBJ1-1; D remains unclear. The germline V and J ends were trimmed by 2 bases and 2 bases, with 6 bases remaining between them. CDR1 and CDR2 from the germline V gene are MRHNA and SNTAGT. The CDR3 runs 13 residues. The CDR3 DNA reads TGTGCCAGCAGTGACGGCCGCAACACTGAAGCTTTCTTT. This sequence encodes CASSDGRNTEAFF.

The chain carries TRBV2 and TRBJ2-1, with 7 nucleotides matching TRBD2. The germline V gene has CDR1 SNHLY and CDR2 FYNNEI. J was trimmed by 4 bases and V by 6 bases; bases with no gene match: 3. CDR3 length: 13 residues. The CDR3 DNA follows: TGTGCCAGCAGGGCGGGAGTGTACAATGAGCAGTTCTTC. Its protein product is CASRAGVYNEQFF.

A single count supports this clone. The genes are TRBV20-1 and TRBJ2-5, with 7 nucleotides matching TRBD2. Looked up from germline, CDR1 is DFQATT and CDR2 is SNEGSKA (reference sequence). This CDR3 is built from 11 residues. The CDR3 spells CSTSAEETQYF. The CDR3, as DNA: TGCAGCACTAGCGCGGAGGAGACCCAGTACTTC.

This clone was observed a single time. The chain couples TRBV11-3 to TRBJ2-7; 9 bases match TRBD1. The germline CDR1 and CDR2 sequences are SGHNT and YENEEA. J was trimmed by 4 bases and V by 8 bases; bases with no gene match: 0. This CDR3 spans 11 amino acids. The CDR3 protein is CASGQGYEQYF. In DNA form, the CDR3 reads TGTGCCAGCGGACAGGGGTACGAGCAGTACTTC. Looking up the rest from reference TRBV11-3 and TRBJ2-7 gives the full variable domain: EAGVVQSPRYKIIEKKQPVAFWCNPISGHNTLYWYLQNLGQGPELLIRYENEEAVDDSQLPKDRFSAERLKGVDSTLKIQPAELGDSAVYLCASGQGYEQYFGPGTRLTVT.

The chain combines TRBV4-2 with TRBJ1-5; D may be TRBD1 (5 bases). The germline V gene has CDR1 LGHNA and CDR2 YNFKEQ. V shed 0 bases and J shed 7 bases, with 16 bases lying between them. CDR3 length: 16 residues. The DNA of the CDR3 is TGTGCCAGCAGCCAAGAACGGGGCCCGGGAGGGCAGCCCCAGCATTTT. Its translation is CASSQERGPGGQPQHF.

The V gene is TRBV27, the J gene TRBJ2-7; 13 bases match TRBD2. CDR3 size: 14 residues. The trim removed 6 bases at V and 5 bases at J, leaving 4 bases unmatched. The germline CDR1 and CDR2 sequences are MNHEY and SMNVEV (reference sequence). The CDR3 protein is CASRGLAGRDEQYF. In DNA, the CDR3 is TGTGCCAGCAGGGGACTAGCGGGAAGGGACGAGCAGTACTTC.

The gene calls are TRBV9 and TRBJ2-7; 7 bases match TRBD1. Germline CDR1 is SGDLS and CDR2 is YYNGEE. V lost 0 bases, J lost 3 bases, and 12 bases stayed unmatched. The CDR3 totals 17 residues. The CDR3 DNA reads as TGTGCCAGCAGCGTAGCTTTCGGGGTCCGGGACAGCTACGAGCAGTACTTC. This gives the protein CASSVAFGVRDSYEQYF.

The chain carries TRBV28 and TRBJ2-5; 10 bases agree with TRBD2. Germline V gene lookup returns CDR1 MDHEN and CDR2 SYDVKM. The V gene end was trimmed by 7 bases and the J gene end by 3 bases; junction bases not matched to a gene: 8. The CDR3 covers 15 residues. In nucleotides, the CDR3 is TGTGCCAGCACACTAGCGGGGAACCTTAAAGAGACCCAGTACTTC. This gives the protein CASTLAGNLKETQYF. The full variable domain, completed using reference TRBV28 and TRBJ2-5, is DVKVTQSSRYLVKRTGEKVFLECVQDMDHENMFWYRQDPGLGLRLIYFSYDVKMKEKGDIPEGYSVSREKKERFSLILESASTNQTSMYLCASTLAGNLKETQYFGPGTRLLVL.

The genes are TRBV7-9 and TRBJ2-2; TRBD2 matches at 8 bases. Trimming took 4 bases from V and 3 from J; bases not matched to a gene: 4. CDR1 is SEHNR and CDR2 is FQNEAQ in the germline V gene (reference sequence). The CDR3 contains 15 residues. This CDR3 reads CASSSSGSHTGELFF. Here the CDR3 DNA reads TGTGCCAGCAGCTCCAGCGGGAGCCACACCGGGGAGCTGTTTTTT.

V is TRBV28 and J is TRBJ2-7; no firm D call. CDR1 and CDR2 (germline): MDHEN, SYDVKM. The CDR3 loop spans 12 amino acids. The V gene lost 6 bases and the J gene lost 4 bases, with 10 bases spanning the gap. The CDR3 here is CASRESTYEQYF. In DNA, the CDR3 is TGTGCCAGCAGGGAATCGACATACGAGCAGTACTTC.

This sequence joins TRBV19 and TRBJ2-5, with TRBD2 identical over 12 bases. Germline V gene sequence: CDR1 LNHDA, CDR2 SQIVND (reference sequence). The CDR3 runs 17 residues. After removal of 5 bases from V and 3 bases from J, the junction contained 10 bases not matched to a gene. The CDR3 region has the DNA TGTGCCAGTAGTGACCCCCGGAGACTAGCGGGAGAAGAGACCCAGTACTTC. It translates to CASSDPRRLAGEETQYF.

The chain combines TRBV19 with TRBJ2-1; 12 nucleotides align to TRBD1. Germline V gene sequence: CDR1 LNHDA, CDR2 SQIVND (reference sequence). CDR3 length: 13 amino acids. The junction had 8 bases not matched to a gene; V was cut back by 6 bases and J by 14 bases. CDR3 sequence (DNA): TGTGCCAGTAGGCCGGGACAGGGGGCGCAGAAGTTCTTC. Protein sequence: CASRPGQGAQKFF.

A few counts support this clone. The chain uses TRBV11-2 and TRBJ2-2; no clear D gene. Per the germline V gene, CDR1 is SGHAT and CDR2 is FQNNGV. The CDR3 runs 14 residues. Trimming stripped 4 bases from V and 0 bases from J, with 6 bases between. CDR3 sequence: CASSSPPNTGELFF. CDR3 DNA: TGTGCCAGCAGCTCCCCTCCGAACACCGGGGAGCTGTTTTTT.

V usage is TRBV5-1 and J usage is TRBJ1-1; 7 bases are a match to TRBD1. Germline-derived CDR1 and CDR2 are SGHRS and YFSETQ. The V and J ends lost 4 bases and 1 base, in that order; junction bases with no gene match: 10. CDR3 size: 16 residues. In DNA, the CDR3 is TGCGCCAGCAGCCTTCGACAGGGTTTAGCGAACACTGAAGCTTTCTTT. Residues: CASSLRQGLANTEAFF.

The V and J genes are TRBV5-4 and TRBJ2-3, with D tentatively TRBD2 (5 bases). In germline, CDR1 is SGHNT, CDR2 YYREEE (reference sequence). CDR3 length: 14 residues. V gave up 4 bases and J gave up 6 bases, with 15 bases separating them. The CDR3 sequence is CASSPNAGLDTQYF. CDR3 nucleotide sequence: TGTGCCAGCAGCCCGAACGCGGGTCTTGATACGCAGTATTTT.

The gene calls are TRBV28 and TRBJ2-5; weak D call: TRBD1 (5 bases). The germline CDR1 and CDR2 sequences are MDHEN and SYDVKM. Trimming stripped 2 bases from V and 3 bases from J, with 13 bases between. CDR3 length: 15 residues. The CDR3 sequence is CASSLVSDSKETQYF. The CDR3 DNA follows: TGTGCCAGCAGTTTAGTCAGTGACAGCAAAGAGACCCAGTACTTC.

The chain carries TRBV28 and TRBJ1-4; 8 bases match TRBD1. CDR1 and CDR2 (germline): MDHEN, SYDVKM. CDR3 size: 18 residues. Losses at the gene ends were 1 base for V and 0 bases for J; bases not matched to a gene: 7. The CDR3 DNA sequence: TGTGCCAGCAGTTTATCCGGACAGGGATTAACAACTAATGAAAAACTGTTTTTT. It yields the protein CASSLSGQGLTTNEKLFF.

The CDR3 reads CASSLQASSYEQYF. The CDR3 DNA reads as TGCGCCAGCAGCTTACAGGCCAGCTCCTACGAGCAGTACTTC. The gene calls are TRBV5-1 and TRBJ2-7; weak D call: TRBD1 (5 bases). V lost 2 bases to trimming and J lost 0 bases, with 9 bases between them. The CDR3 length is 14 residues. The germline gives CDR1 SGHRS, CDR2 YFSETQ.

This sequence joins TRBV7-9 and TRBJ2-2, with D maybe TRBD2 (5 bases). CDR3 length equals 15 residues. Trimming removed 1 base from V and 0 bases from J, with 6 bases in between. Germline-derived CDR1 and CDR2 are SEHNR and FQNEAQ (reference sequence). The CDR3 nucleotides are TGTGCCAGCAGCTTAGGAGCGGCGAACACCGGGGAGCTGTTTTTT. Amino acids: CASSLGAANTGELFF. The full variable domain, in which reference TRBV7-9 and TRBJ2-2 provide the parts outside the CDR3, is DTGVSQNPRHKITKRGQNVTFRCDPISEHNRLYWYRQTLGQGPEFLTYFQNEAQLEKSRLLSDRFSAERPKGSFSTLEIQRTEQGDSAMYLCASSLGAANTGELFFGEGSRLTVL.

The count of this clone is one. The chain is built from TRBV3-1 (or the pseudogene TRBV3-2) and TRBJ1-1; D ambiguous. The CDR3 has 14 amino acids. The V gene's germline CDR1 is LGHDT and CDR2 YNNKEL (reference sequence). Trimming stripped 2 bases from V and 1 base from J, with 8 bases between. For the CDR3, the DNA is TGTGCCAGCAGCCAAACTCACTCGAACACTGAAGCTTTCTTT. Translation: CASSQTHSNTEAFF.

The chain employs TRBV28 and TRBJ2-7; tentatively, D is TRBD2 (5 bases). Germline-derived CDR1 and CDR2 are MDHEN and SYDVKM. The CDR3 sequence is 15 residues long. The V end was cut by 7 bases, the J end by 4 bases, with 20 bases between. The CDR3 sequence is CASNLGRDIWYEQYF. The CDR3 nucleotides are TGTGCCAGCAATCTCGGTCGGGATATTTGGTACGAGCAGTACTTC.

The chain is built from TRBV28 and TRBJ1-2; D gene unclear. This CDR3 spans 14 amino acids. From germline, CDR1 is MDHEN and CDR2 SYDVKM. The V end lost 6 bases, the J end lost 6 bases, and 17 bases lay between the germline ends. CDR3: CASSPTLEGNGYTF. CDR3 nucleotide sequence: TGTGCCAGCAGCCCGACATTGGAGGGAAATGGCTACACCTTC.

Only one count was recorded for this clone. The V and J genes are TRBV10-2 and TRBJ2-3, with 9 bases fitting TRBD2. The V gene end was trimmed by 0 bases and the J gene end by 2 bases; junction bases not matched to a gene: 6. The CDR3 runs to 17 residues. CDR1 is WSHSY, CDR2 SAAADI, per germline. This CDR3 is CASSESGLAGFTDTQYF. The CDR3 region has the DNA TGCGCCAGCAGTGAGTCGGGGCTAGCGGGATTCACAGATACGCAGTATTTT.

This clone was seen more than once but under ten times. The chain combines TRBV2 with TRBJ2-4, with D perhaps matching TRBD1 (5 bases). Trimming took 6 bases from V and 8 from J, leaving 20 bases between them. Germline loops: CDR1 SNHLY, CDR2 FYNNEI. The CDR3 is made up of 15 amino acids. CDR3 amino acids: CASRLLGLGPDIQYF. Written as DNA, the CDR3 is TGTGCCAGCAGATTACTGGGGCTAGGGCCCGACATTCAGTACTTC.

The V call is TRBV5-5, the J call TRBJ1-1; weak D call: TRBD1 (6 bases). Trimming cost V 2 bases and J 4 bases, with 9 bases left between them. Germline CDR1 SGHKS, CDR2 YYEKEE (reference sequence). The CDR3 runs 13 residues. The CDR3 spells CASSFTGRTEAFF. CDR3 DNA sequence: TGTGCCAGCAGCTTCACAGGGCGCACTGAAGCTTTCTTT.

V usage is TRBV2 and J usage is TRBJ1-2; D gene ambiguous. The CDR3 loop spans 12 amino acids. The germline CDR1 and CDR2 sequences are SNHLY and FYNNEI. Trimming took 7 bases from V and 0 from J, leaving 6 bases between them. CDR3 sequence reads: CASKLSNYGYTF. The CDR3 nucleotides are TGTGCCAGCAAGCTCTCTAACTATGGCTACACCTTC.

The V and J genes are TRBV28 and TRBJ1-3; 9 bases are shared with TRBD1. Looked up from germline, CDR1 is MDHEN and CDR2 is SYDVKM. The CDR3 totals 17 residues. The V segment lost 8 bases and the J segment 4 bases; nucleotides outside the gene matches: 15. CDR3 nucleotides: TGTGCCAGCGGGACAGGGATTTCGCACACGTCCGGAAACACCATATATTTT. It encodes CASGTGISHTSGNTIYF. The full variable domain, with the rest looked up from reference TRBV28 and TRBJ1-3, is DVKVTQSSRYLVKRTGEKVFLECVQDMDHENMFWYRQDPGLGLRLIYFSYDVKMKEKGDIPEGYSVSREKKERFSLILESASTNQTSMYLCASGTGISHTSGNTIYFGEGSWLTVV.

V is TRBV28 and J is TRBJ1-5; D might be TRBD1 (5 bases). Per the germline V gene, CDR1 is MDHEN and CDR2 is SYDVKM. This CDR3 has 13 residues. V was cut by 4 bases and J by 6 bases, with 10 bases left in between. CDR3 region: CASSSGGVQPQHF. CDR3 sequence (DNA): TGTGCCAGCAGTTCGGGAGGGGTTCAGCCCCAGCATTTT. Together with reference TRBV28 and TRBJ1-5, the CDR3 gives the full variable domain: DVKVTQSSRYLVKRTGEKVFLECVQDMDHENMFWYRQDPGLGLRLIYFSYDVKMKEKGDIPEGYSVSREKKERFSLILESASTNQTSMYLCASSSGGVQPQHFGDGTRLSIL.